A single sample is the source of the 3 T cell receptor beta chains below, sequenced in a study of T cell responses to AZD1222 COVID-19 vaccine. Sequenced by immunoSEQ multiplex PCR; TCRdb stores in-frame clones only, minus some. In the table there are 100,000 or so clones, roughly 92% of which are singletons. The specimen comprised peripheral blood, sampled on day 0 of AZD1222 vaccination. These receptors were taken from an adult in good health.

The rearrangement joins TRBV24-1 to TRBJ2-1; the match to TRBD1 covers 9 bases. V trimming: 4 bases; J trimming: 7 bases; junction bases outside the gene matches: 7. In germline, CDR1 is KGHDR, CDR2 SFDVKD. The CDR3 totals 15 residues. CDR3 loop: CATSEETGTGNEQFF. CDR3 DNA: TGTGCCACCAGTGAGGAAACCGGGACAGGGAATGAGCAGTTCTTC.

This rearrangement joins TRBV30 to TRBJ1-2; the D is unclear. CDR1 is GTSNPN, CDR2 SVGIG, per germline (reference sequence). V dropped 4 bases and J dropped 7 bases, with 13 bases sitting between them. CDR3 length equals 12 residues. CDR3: CAWTSAVGGYTF. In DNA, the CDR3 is TGTGCCTGGACCAGTGCCGTTGGTGGCTACACCTTC.

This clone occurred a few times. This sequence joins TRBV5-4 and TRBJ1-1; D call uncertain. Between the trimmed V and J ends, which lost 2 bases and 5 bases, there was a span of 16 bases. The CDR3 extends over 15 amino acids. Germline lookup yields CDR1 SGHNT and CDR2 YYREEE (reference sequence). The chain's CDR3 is CASSFTGVRGTEAFF. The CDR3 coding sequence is TGTGCCAGCAGCTTCACGGGAGTTAGAGGGACTGAAGCTTTCTTT. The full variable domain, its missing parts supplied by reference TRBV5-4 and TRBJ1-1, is ETGVTQSPTHLIKTRGQQVTLRCSSQSGHNTVSWYQQALGQGPQFIFQYYREEENGRGNFPPRFSGLQFPNYSSELNVNALELDDSALYLCASSFTGVRGTEAFFGQGTRLTVV.